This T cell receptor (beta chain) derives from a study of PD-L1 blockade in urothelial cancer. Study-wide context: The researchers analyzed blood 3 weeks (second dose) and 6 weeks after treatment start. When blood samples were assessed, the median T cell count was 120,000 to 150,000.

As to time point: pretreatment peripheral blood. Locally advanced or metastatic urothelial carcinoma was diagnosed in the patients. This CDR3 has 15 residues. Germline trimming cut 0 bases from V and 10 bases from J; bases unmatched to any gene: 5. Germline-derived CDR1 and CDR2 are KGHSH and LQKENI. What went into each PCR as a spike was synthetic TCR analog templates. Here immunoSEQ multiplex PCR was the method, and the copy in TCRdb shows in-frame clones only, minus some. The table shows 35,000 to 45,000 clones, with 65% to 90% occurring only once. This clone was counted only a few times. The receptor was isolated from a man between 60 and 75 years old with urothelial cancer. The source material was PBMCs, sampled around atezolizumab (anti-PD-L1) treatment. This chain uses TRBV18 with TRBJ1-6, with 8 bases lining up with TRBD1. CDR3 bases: TGTGCCAGCTCACCACCGGGCAGGGGGCTCTCACCCCTCCACTTT. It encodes CASSPPGRGLSPLHF.